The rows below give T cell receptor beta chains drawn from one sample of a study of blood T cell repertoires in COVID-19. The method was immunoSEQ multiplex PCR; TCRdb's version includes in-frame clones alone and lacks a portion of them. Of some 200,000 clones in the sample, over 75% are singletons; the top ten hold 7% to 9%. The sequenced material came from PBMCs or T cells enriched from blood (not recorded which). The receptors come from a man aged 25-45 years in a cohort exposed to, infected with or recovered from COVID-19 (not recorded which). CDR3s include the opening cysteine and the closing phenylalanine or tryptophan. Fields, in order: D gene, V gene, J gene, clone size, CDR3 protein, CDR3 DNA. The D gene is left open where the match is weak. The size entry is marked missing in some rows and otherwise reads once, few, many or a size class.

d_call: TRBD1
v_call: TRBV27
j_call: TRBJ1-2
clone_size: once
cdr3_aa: CASSFRGNDGYTF
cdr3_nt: TGTGCCAGCAGTTTCAGGGGGAATGATGGCTACACCTTC

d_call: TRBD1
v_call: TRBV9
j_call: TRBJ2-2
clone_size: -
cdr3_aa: CASSVWTGANTGELFF
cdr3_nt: TGTGCCAGCAGCGTATGGACAGGGGCGAACACCGGGGAGCTGTTTTTT

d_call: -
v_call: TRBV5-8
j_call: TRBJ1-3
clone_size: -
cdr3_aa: CASSLRVSGNTIYF
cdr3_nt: TGTGCCAGCAGCTTGCGGGTGTCTGGAAACACCATATATTTT

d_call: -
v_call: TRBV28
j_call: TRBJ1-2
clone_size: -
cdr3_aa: CASTNPPTVNYGYTF
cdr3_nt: TGTGCCAGCACCAATCCTCCCACAGTGAACTATGGCTACACCTTC

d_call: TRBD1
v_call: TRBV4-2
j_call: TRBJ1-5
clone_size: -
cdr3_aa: CASSRERTGDQPQHF
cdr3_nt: TGTGCCAGCAGCCGGGAAAGGACAGGGGATCAGCCCCAGCATTTT

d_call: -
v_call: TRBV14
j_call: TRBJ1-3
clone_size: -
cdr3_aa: CASSQGGRAGNTIYF
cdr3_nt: TGTGCCAGCAGCCAAGGCGGGAGGGCTGGAAACACCATATATTTT

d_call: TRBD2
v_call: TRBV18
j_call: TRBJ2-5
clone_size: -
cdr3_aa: CASSPTSGSGETQYF
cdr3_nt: TGTGCCAGCTCACCTACTAGCGGGAGTGGGGAGACCCAGTACTTC

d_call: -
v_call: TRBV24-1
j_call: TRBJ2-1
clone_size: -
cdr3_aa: CATSDPDKGSYNEQFF
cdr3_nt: TGTGCCACCAGTGATCCGGACAAGGGGTCCTACAATGAGCAGTTCTTC

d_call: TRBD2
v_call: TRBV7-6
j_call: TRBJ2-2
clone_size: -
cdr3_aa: CASSERSGGGTGELFF
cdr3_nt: TGTGCCAGCAGCGAGCGATCGGGGGGAGGTACCGGGGAGCTGTTTTTT

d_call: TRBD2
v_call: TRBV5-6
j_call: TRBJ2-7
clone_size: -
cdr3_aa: CASSTLTSGRMGEQYF
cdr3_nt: TGTGCCAGCAGCACCCTTACTAGCGGGAGGATGGGCGAGCAGTACTTC

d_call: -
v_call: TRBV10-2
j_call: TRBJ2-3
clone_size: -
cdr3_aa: CASSEWGAGTDTQYF
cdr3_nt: TGCGCCAGCAGTGAGTGGGGCGCGGGCACAGATACGCAGTATTTT

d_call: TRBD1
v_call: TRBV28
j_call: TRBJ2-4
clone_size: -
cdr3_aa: CASSVPGTGKNIQYF
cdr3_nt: TGTGCCAGCAGTGTTCCCGGGACAGGGAAAAACATTCAGTACTTC

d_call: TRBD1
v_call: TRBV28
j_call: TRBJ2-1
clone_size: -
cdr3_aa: CASAILTGGVYNEQFF
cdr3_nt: TGTGCCAGCGCTATTTTGACAGGGGGCGTTTACAATGAGCAGTTCTTC

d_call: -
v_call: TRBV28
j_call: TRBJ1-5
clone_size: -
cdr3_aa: CASSLADIYGPQHF
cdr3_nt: TGTGCCAGCAGTTTAGCCGACATTTACGGGCCCCAGCATTTT

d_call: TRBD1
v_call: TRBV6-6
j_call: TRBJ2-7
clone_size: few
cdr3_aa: CASREQGAGEQYF
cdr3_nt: TGTGCCAGCAGGGAGCAGGGGGCTGGCGAGCAGTACTTC

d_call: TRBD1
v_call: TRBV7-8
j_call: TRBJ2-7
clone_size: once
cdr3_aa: CASSSLRAAVGQGYEQYF
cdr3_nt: TGTGCCAGCAGCTCCCTCAGAGCAGCGGTGGGACAGGGCTACGAGCAGTACTTC

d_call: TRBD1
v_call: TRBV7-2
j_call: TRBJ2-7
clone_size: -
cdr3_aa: CASSKDRGDSYEQYF
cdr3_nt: TGTGCCAGCAGCAAGGACAGGGGCGACTCCTACGAGCAGTACTTC

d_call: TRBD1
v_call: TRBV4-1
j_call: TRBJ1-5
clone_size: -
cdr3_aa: CASSPAPGGGNQPQHF
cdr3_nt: TGCGCCAGCAGCCCCGCGCCAGGGGGCGGCAATCAGCCCCAGCATTTT

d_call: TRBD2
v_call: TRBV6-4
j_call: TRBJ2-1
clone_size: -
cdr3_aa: CASSDGLAGLSSYNEQFF
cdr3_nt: TGTGCCAGCAGTGACGGTTTAGCGGGTTTGTCCTCCTACAATGAGCAGTTCTTC

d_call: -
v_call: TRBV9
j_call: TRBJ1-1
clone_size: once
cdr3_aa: CASSAGGSSRNTEAFF
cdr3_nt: TGTGCCAGCAGCGCGGGGGGGAGCAGCCGGAACACTGAAGCTTTCTTT

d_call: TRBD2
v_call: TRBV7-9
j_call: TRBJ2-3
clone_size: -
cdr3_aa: CASSLRGLEDTQYF
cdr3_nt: TGTGCCAGCAGCTTAAGGGGACTAGAGGATACGCAGTATTTT

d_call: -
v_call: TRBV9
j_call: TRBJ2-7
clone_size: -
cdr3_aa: CASGGPPGISYEQYF
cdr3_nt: TGTGCCAGCGGAGGGCCCCCTGGAATCTCCTACGAGCAGTACTTC

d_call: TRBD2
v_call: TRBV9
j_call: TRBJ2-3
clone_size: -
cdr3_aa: CASSLSGRHHF
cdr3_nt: TGTGCCAGCAGCCTTAGCGGGAGGCACCATTTT

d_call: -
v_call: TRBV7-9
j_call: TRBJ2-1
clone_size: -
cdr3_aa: CASEGPSSYNEQFF
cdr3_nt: TGTGCCAGCGAGGGCCCCAGCTCCTACAATGAGCAGTTCTTC

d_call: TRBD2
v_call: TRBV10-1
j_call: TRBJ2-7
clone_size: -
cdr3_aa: CASGTSGAYEQYF
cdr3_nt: TGCGCCAGCGGGACTAGCGGGGCCTACGAGCAGTACTTC

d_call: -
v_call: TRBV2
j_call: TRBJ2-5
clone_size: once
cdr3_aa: CASSGQRQETQYF
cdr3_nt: TGTGCCAGCAGTGGACAGCGCCAAGAGACCCAGTACTTC

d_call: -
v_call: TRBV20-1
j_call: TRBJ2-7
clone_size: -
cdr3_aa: CSASTGVGPYEQYF
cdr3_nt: TGCAGTGCTAGTACGGGAGTGGGGCCCTACGAGCAGTACTTC

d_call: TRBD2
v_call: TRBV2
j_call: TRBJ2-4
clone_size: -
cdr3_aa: CASSLAPGAKNIQYF
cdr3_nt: TGTGCCTCATCACTAGCGCCGGGAGCCAAAAACATTCAGTACTTC

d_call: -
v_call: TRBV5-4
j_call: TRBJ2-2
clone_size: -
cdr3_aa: CASSLVSRAGELFF
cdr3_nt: TGTGCCAGCAGCTTGGTCTCCCGAGCCGGGGAGCTGTTTTTT

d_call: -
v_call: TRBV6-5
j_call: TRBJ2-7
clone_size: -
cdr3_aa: CASSYQGGSYEQYF
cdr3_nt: TGTGCCAGCAGTTACCAGGGGGGCTCCTACGAGCAGTACTTC

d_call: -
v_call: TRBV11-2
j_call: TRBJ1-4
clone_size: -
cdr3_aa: CASSAGGNEKLFF
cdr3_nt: TGTGCCAGCAGCGCGGGGGGGAATGAAAAACTGTTTTTT

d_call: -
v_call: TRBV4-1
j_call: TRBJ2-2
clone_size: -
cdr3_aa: CASSQQGNTGELFF
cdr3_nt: TGCGCCAGCAGCCAACAGGGGAACACCGGGGAGCTGTTTTTT

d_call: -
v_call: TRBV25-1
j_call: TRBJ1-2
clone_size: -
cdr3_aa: CASSEWGSAGAYGYTF
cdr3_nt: TGTGCCAGCAGTGAATGGGGCTCGGCAGGGGCCTATGGCTACACCTTC

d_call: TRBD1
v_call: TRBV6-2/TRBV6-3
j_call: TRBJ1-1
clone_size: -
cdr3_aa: CASSFDLTGEKAFF
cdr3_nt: TGTGCCAGCAGTTTCGACCTTACAGGGGAAAAAGCTTTCTTT

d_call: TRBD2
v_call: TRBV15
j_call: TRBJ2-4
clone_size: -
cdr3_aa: CATSRDPSSGKNIQYF
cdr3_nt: TGTGCCACCAGCAGAGATCCTTCTAGCGGAAAAAACATTCAGTACTTC

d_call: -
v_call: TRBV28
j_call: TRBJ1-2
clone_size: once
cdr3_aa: CASSSGDNYGYTF
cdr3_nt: TGTGCCAGCAGTTCCGGGGATAACTATGGCTACACCTTC

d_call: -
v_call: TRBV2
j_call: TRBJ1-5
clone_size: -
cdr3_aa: CALKERGSQPQHF
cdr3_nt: TGTGCCCTCAAGGAAAGGGGTAGTCAGCCCCAGCATTTT

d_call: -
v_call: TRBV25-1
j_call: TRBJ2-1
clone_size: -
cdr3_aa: CASSEYLGAGNNEQFF
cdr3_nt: TGTGCCAGCAGTGAATACTTAGGTGCAGGTAACAATGAGCAGTTCTTC

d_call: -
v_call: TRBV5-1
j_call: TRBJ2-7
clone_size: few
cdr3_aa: CASSSTIDEQYF
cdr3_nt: TGCGCCAGCAGCTCCACTATCGACGAGCAGTACTTC

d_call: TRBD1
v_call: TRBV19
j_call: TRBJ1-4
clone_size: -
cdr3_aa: CASSRTGGSTNEKLFF
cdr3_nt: TGTGCCAGTAGTCGGACAGGGGGCTCTACTAATGAAAAACTGTTTTTT

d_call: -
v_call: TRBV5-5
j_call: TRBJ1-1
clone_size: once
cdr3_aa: CASSFGQTEAFF
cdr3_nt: TGTGCCAGCAGCTTTGGACAGACCGAAGCTTTCTTT

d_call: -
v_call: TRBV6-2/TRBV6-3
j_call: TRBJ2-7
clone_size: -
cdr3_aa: CASSPSGYEQYF
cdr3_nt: TGTGCCAGCAGCCCGTCAGGTTACGAGCAGTACTTC

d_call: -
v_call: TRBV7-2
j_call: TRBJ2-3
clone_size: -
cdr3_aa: CASSFSGGSDTQYF
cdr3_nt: TGTGCCAGCAGCTTTAGCGGAGGGTCAGATACGCAGTATTTT

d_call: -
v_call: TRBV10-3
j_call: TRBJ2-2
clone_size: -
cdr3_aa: CAIRLWGVTGELFF
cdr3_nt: TGTGCCATCAGGCTCTGGGGGGTGACCGGGGAGCTGTTTTTT

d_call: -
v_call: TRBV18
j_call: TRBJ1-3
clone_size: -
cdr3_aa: CASSPDGQTRGTIYF
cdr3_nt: TGTGCCAGCTCACCGGACGGACAGACCCGGGGCACCATATATTTT

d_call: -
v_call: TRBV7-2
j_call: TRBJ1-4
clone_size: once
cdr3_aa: CASSSSTNEKLFF
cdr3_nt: TGTGCCAGCAGCTCTTCCACTAATGAAAAACTGTTTTTT

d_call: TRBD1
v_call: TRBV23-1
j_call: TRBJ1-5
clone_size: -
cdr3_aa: CAGNGTGDHQPQHF
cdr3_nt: TGCGCCGGCAACGGGACAGGGGATCATCAGCCCCAGCATTTT

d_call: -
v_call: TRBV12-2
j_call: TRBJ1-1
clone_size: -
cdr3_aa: CASRLGSKLGERSTEAFF
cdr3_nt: TGTGCAAGTCGCTTAGGGTCCAAATTAGGGGAAAGAAGCACTGAAGCTTTCTTT

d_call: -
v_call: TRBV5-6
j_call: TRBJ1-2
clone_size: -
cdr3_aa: CASNIRGSGYTF
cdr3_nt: TGTGCCAGCAACATAAGAGGCTCTGGCTACACCTTC

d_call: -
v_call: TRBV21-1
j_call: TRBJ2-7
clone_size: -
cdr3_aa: CASTKVGGKQYF
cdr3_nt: TGTGCCAGCACCAAAGTGGGGGGGAAGCAGTACTTC

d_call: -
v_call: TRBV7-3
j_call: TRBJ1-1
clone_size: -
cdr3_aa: CASSLERTPNTEAFF
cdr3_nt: TGTGCCAGCAGCTTAGAAAGGACACCGAACACTGAAGCTTTCTTT

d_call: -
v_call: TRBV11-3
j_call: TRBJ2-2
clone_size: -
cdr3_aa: CASSLASNTGELFF
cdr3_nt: TGTGCCAGCAGCTTAGCGTCGAACACCGGGGAGCTGTTTTTT

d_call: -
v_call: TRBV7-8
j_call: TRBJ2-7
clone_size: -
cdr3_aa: CASSSRQDFAYEQYF
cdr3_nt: TGTGCCAGCAGCTCTCGACAGGATTTCGCCTACGAGCAGTACTTC

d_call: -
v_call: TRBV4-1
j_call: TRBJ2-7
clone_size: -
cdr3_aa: CASSQVWPSWRDEQYF
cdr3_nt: TGCGCCAGCAGCCAAGTGTGGCCCAGCTGGAGGGACGAGCAGTACTTC

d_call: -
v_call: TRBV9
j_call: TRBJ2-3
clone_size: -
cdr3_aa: CASSVGSGTDTQYF
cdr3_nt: TGTGCCAGCAGCGTAGGGTCAGGCACAGATACGCAGTATTTT

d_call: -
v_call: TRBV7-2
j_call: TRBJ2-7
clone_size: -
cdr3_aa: CANSLVVYEQYF
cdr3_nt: TGTGCCAACAGCTTAGTCGTCTACGAGCAGTACTTC

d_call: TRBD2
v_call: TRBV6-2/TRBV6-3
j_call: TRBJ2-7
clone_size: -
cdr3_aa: CASSSSGYEQYF
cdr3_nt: TGTGCCAGCAGCTCTAGCGGGTACGAGCAGTACTTC

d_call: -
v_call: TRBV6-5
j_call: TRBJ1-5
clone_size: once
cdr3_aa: CASTGSQRQPQHF
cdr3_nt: TGTGCCAGTACCGGATCTCAGCGTCAGCCCCAGCATTTT

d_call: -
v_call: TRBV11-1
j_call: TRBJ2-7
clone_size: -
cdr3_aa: CASSSIREPEQYF
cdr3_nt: TGTGCCAGCAGCTCGATCCGGGAACCCGAGCAGTACTTC